A selection of T cell receptor beta chains follows, all from one sample in a study of T cell responses to AZD1222 COVID-19 vaccine. TCRdb's table, derived via immunoSEQ multiplex PCR, lists solely in-frame clones and lacks some. The top ten clones hold around 7.1% of a sample with some 130,000 clones, 90% to 95% of them seen once. The sequenced sample was peripheral blood, obtained 28 days after the second AZD1222 dose. The receptors derive from an adult who received the AZD1222 COVID-19 vaccine. CDR3s leave out the opening cysteine and the closing phenylalanine or tryptophan. D genes are given only for firm matches. Where a row states a size, it is once, few, many or the class of an expanded clone; other rows omit it.

clone_size | d_call | v_call | cdr3_aa
- | - | TRBV9 | ASSRKNTGYEQY
- | - | TRBV3-1/TRBV3-2 | ASSHKILGTPYGYT
- | - | TRBV5-1 | ASSARLGDLRGF
- | - | TRBV4-1 | ASSLQPYPSTRGPSYEQY
- | - | TRBV28 | ASSTATGHNQPQH
- | - | TRBV5-4 | ASSLREGSETQY
- | - | TRBV18 | ASSPPSGTDTQY
- | TRBD1 | TRBV4-3 | ASSQGTGGSYEQY
- | TRBD2 | TRBV5-4 | ASKTSGGADTQY
- | - | TRBV6-5 | ASSYSAALKGGYT
- | TRBD2 | TRBV4-2 | ASSQDTGGSYNEQF
- | - | TRBV6-2/TRBV6-3 | ASSTLQGFDTEAF
- | TRBD1 | TRBV19 | ASSIGGDRAEAF
once | TRBD2 | TRBV7-6 | ASSFSGGVVGELF
once | TRBD1 | TRBV5-5 | ASSRRDRDMNTEAF
- | TRBD1 | TRBV4-3 | ASSQDRDRVEKLF
- | - | TRBV21-1 | ASSRDREVSPLH
- | - | TRBV9 | ASSYTTTPDTQY
- | - | TRBV6-5 | ASTKTRNSQETQY
- | TRBD1 | TRBV11-1 | ASSLTGGSTDTQY
- | - | TRBV10-3 | ATGGNRSYNEQF
- | - | TRBV18 | ASSTNTGELF
- | - | TRBV3-1/TRBV3-2 | ASNSMGVNEKLF
- | TRBD1 | TRBV3-1/TRBV3-2 | ASSRVPGGYGYT
- | - | TRBV7-9 | ASSRDGFTGAF
- | - | TRBV6-1 | ASSEAGYSNQPQH
- | - | TRBV27 | ASSLLPGLYGYT
- | TRBD2 | TRBV5-1 | ASSSYTGTSGALSYEQY
- | - | TRBV19 | ASGTLGSTEAF
- | - | TRBV6-5 | ASSYLIGGAGEQF
- | TRBD2 | TRBV5-1 | ASSLGTSAKETQY
once | TRBD2 | TRBV12-3/TRBV12-4 | ASSLLREGTQY
- | - | TRBV11-3 | ASNQSDRTYEQY
- | - | TRBV11-3 | ASSLGWSTGSRSYNEQF
- | - | TRBV6-7 | ASIYGGPYRYEQY
- | TRBD1 | TRBV7-3 | ASSPGTGKEEQF
once | - | TRBV6-1 | ASSEAPAIAEKLF
- | - | TRBV2 | ASQGGMGYEQY
- | - | TRBV15 | ATSSTTARPGRRLYYT
- | - | TRBV5-4 | ASVNELGTGELF
- | TRBD1 | TRBV19 | ASSAQTGEAYGYT
- | TRBD2 | TRBV10-3 | ATRTSGGANTGELF
- | - | TRBV7-9 | ASSLRGFQETQY
once | - | TRBV7-6 | ASSLAAGYPNEKLF
- | - | TRBV4-2 | ASSHGTGNTGELF
- | TRBD1 | TRBV4-1 | ASSRTGTGYGYT
- | - | TRBV28 | ASSLGREAF
- | - | TRBV7-6 | ASSLGPGLGYT